One and the same sample provided the 32 T cell receptor beta chains below, sequenced in a study of blood T cell repertoires in COVID-19 (dated by TCRdb to 2018 to 2020). Libraries came from the immunoSEQ multiplex PCR assay. Entries here come from immuneACCESS through TCRdb and include only in-frame sequences with V and J called. Some clones fail to appear in such tables; in the studies checked, an unresolved V gene covers under half of the shortfall, and the cause of the remainder is unknown. Within this sample are hundreds of thousands of clones, with around 90% of them counted one time only. The top ten clones comprise around 3.5% of the sample. The sample was peripheral blood. The receptors were sampled from a woman under 30 who had recovered from COVID-19.

J is TRBJ2-1 and V is TRBV19; D might be TRBD2 (5 bases). Germline assignment: CDR1 LNHDA and CDR2 SQIVND (reference sequence). There are 16 residues in the CDR3. The V end lost 3 bases, the J end lost 3 bases, and 15 bases lay between the germline ends. The CDR3 nucleotides read TGTGCCAGTAGTATTAAAAGAGGCGGGCGCTACAATGAGCAGTTCTTC. Translated: CASSIKRGGRYNEQFF.

The chain employs TRBV11-2 and TRBJ2-1; a possible D gene is TRBD2 (6 bases). Trimming took 8 bases from V and 6 from J, leaving 20 bases between them. Germline V lookup: CDR1 SGHAT, CDR2 FQNNGV. The CDR3 length is 15 residues. The CDR3: CASQVVREKVNEQFF. The CDR3 DNA reads TGTGCCAGCCAGGTCGTTCGGGAGAAGGTCAATGAGCAGTTCTTC. Full variable domain (outside the CDR3, taken from reference TRBV11-2 and TRBJ2-1): EAGVAQSPRYKIIEKRQSVAFWCNPISGHATLYWYQQILGQGPKLLIQFQNNGVVDDSQLPKDRFSAERLKGVDSTLKIQPAKLEDSAVYLCASQVVREKVNEQFFGPGTRLTVL.

The rearrangement uses TRBV7-2 and TRBJ2-3; TRBD1 matches at 7 bases. Germline values: CDR1 SGHTA, CDR2 FQGNSA. This CDR3 has 13 amino acids. V gave up 9 bases and J gave up 4 bases; unmatched junction bases: 7. CDR3 region: CASIQGLADTQYF. CDR3 nucleotide sequence: TGTGCCAGTATACAGGGGTTGGCAGATACGCAGTATTTT.

On this clone: Other DNA sequences in the sample encode the same CDR3. The chain has TRBV7-9 and TRBJ1-2; 7 bases agree with TRBD1. Germline trimming cut 3 bases from V and 4 bases from J; bases unmatched to any gene: 5. The length of the CDR3 is 14 residues. Germline loops: CDR1 SEHNR, CDR2 FQNEAQ (reference sequence). The CDR3 sequence: CASSLEAGGYGYTF. CDR3 in DNA: TGTGCCAGCAGCTTGGAGGCAGGGGGCTATGGCTACACCTTC.

The rearrangement links TRBV5-1 to TRBJ2-2; no definite D call. The germline V gene has CDR1 SGHRS and CDR2 YFSETQ. Trimming took off 2 bases at V and 4 bases at J, with 12 bases between the two ends. The CDR3 has 15 residues. In DNA, the CDR3 is TGCGCCAGCAGCTTAACTGTCACTTCCACCGGGGAGCTGTTTTTT. Protein: CASSLTVTSTGELFF.

In this sample, this clone turned up once. The rearrangement links TRBV30 to TRBJ1-1; TRBD1 aligns across 9 bases. The V gene end was trimmed by 3 bases and the J gene end by 3 bases; junction bases not matched to a gene: 2. Germline-derived CDR1 and CDR2 are GTSNPN and SVGIG (reference sequence). The length of the CDR3 is 13 residues. The CDR3 coding sequence is TGTGCCTGGAGACAGGGGGCGGACACTGAAGCTTTCTTT. This translates into CAWRQGADTEAFF.

V is TRBV4-1 and J is TRBJ2-2; D is possibly TRBD2 (5 bases). The CDR3 has 15 amino acids. Trimming removed 1 base at V and 3 bases at J, with 9 bases between. Germline V CDR1 and CDR2: MGHRA, YSYEKL. The CDR3 nucleotides are TGCGCCAGCAGCCAAGGTCCGGGATACACCGGGGAGCTGTTTTTT. Protein: CASSQGPGYTGELFF.

The V gene is TRBV27, the J gene TRBJ2-1, with 11 bases aligning to TRBD2. V shed 7 bases, J shed 6 bases, and the junction held 2 bases outside the gene matches. Germline V gives CDR1 MNHEY, CDR2 SMNVEV (reference sequence). This CDR3 is 13 amino acids long. CDR3 in DNA: TGTGCCAGCAAACTAGCGGGAGTCAATGAGCAGTTCTTC. Protein sequence: CASKLAGVNEQFF.

This chain joins TRBV9 and TRBJ2-3, with a tentative D call TRBD2 (5 bases). Germline V gives CDR1 SGDLS, CDR2 YYNGEE. The CDR3 length is 12 residues. V lost 5 bases, J lost 6 bases, and 10 bases lay in between. CDR3: CASSQSGDTQYF. In nucleotides, the CDR3 is TGTGCCAGCAGTCAGTCGGGGGATACGCAGTATTTT.

The V call is TRBV3-1 (or the pseudogene TRBV3-2), the J call TRBJ2-2; 8 nucleotides align to TRBD2. This CDR3 contains 18 residues. V shed 0 bases and J 1 base; nucleotides not matched to a gene: 7. The germline V gene has CDR1 LGHDT and CDR2 YNNKEL (reference sequence). The CDR3 region is CASSQDNREGKNTGELFF. The CDR3 DNA is TGTGCCAGCAGCCAAGACAACCGGGAGGGTAAGAACACCGGGGAGCTGTTTTTT.

The chain carries TRBV10-3 and TRBJ1-5; D unresolved. Trimming removed 8 bases from V and 0 bases from J, with 14 bases in between. Germline loops: CDR1 ENHRY, CDR2 SYGVKD. The CDR3 covers 15 residues. The CDR3 spells CAISLGRDSNQPQHF. CDR3 DNA sequence: TGTGCCATCTCACTAGGACGGGATAGCAATCAGCCCCAGCATTTT.

The rearrangement links TRBV29-1 to TRBJ2-1; 9 bases line up with TRBD2. The length of the CDR3 is 12 residues. In germline, CDR1 is SQVTM, CDR2 ANQGSEA. CDR3 in DNA: TGCTCTAGCGGGACCCTACGCAATGAGCAGTTCTTC. The encoded protein is CSSGTLRNEQFF.

The CDR3, as DNA: TGTGCCAGCAGCTTGGTCGCAGGGATTGGGATGAACACTGAAGCTTTCTTT. Protein: CASSLVAGIGMNTEAFF. V is TRBV5-5 and J is TRBJ1-1, with TRBD1 as a possible D gene (5 bases). The length of the CDR3 is 17 residues. The V gene lost 0 bases and the J gene lost 0 bases, with 15 bases spanning the gap. Germline V gene data show CDR1 as SGHKS and CDR2 as YYEKEE (reference sequence).

The chain carries TRBV25-1 and TRBJ2-3; 10 positions match TRBD2. The CDR3 contains 18 residues. With V trimmed by 4 bases and J by 6 bases, 16 bases remained unmatched. The V gene's germline CDR1 is MGHDK and CDR2 SYGVNS. The chain's CDR3 is CASSGPSGRFDSVDTQYF. CDR3 coding DNA: TGTGCCAGCAGTGGTCCTAGCGGGAGATTTGATTCGGTTGATACGCAGTATTTT.

This clone appeared once. The V gene is TRBV9, the J gene TRBJ2-3; D perhaps matches TRBD2 (7 bases). The CDR3 is 15 amino acids. Germline V gene lookup returns CDR1 SGDLS and CDR2 YYNGEE. Trimming shortened V by 3 bases and J by 6 bases, and 17 bases separated the two germline ends. CDR3 nucleotide sequence: TGTGCCAGCAGCGGCACTGGGGGGGCCATGGATACGCAGTATTTT. This translates into CASSGTGGAMDTQYF.

The chain joins TRBV25-1 to TRBJ2-7, with a possible D match to TRBD2 (7 bases). Trimming removed 7 bases from V and 4 bases from J, with 20 bases in between. CDR1 and CDR2 (germline): MGHDK, SYGVNS. CDR3 length: 15 amino acids. The CDR3 loop is CASNIRGGALYEQYV. The CDR3 DNA reads as TGTGCCAGCAACATAAGGGGGGGGGCCTTATACGAGCAGTACGTC.

Written as DNA, the CDR3 is TGTGCCAGCAGTTCAAGGGACAGAGGGAATTCACCCCTCCACTTT. The encoded protein is CASSSRDRGNSPLHF. The chain couples TRBV6-5 to TRBJ1-6; 7 bases are a match to TRBD1. Unmatched junction bases numbered 7, after V lost 4 bases and J lost 7 bases. The CDR3 covers 15 residues. Germline V gives CDR1 MNHEY, CDR2 SVGAGI.

The chain couples TRBV7-8 to TRBJ2-1; 11 bases align to TRBD2. Germline-derived CDR1 and CDR2 are SGHVS and FQNEAQ. The CDR3 sequence is 16 residues long. V lost 4 bases and J lost 7; bases outside the gene matches: 9. The CDR3 region is CASSYSSGRADNEQFF. In DNA form, the CDR3 reads TGTGCCAGCAGCTACAGTAGCGGGAGGGCCGATAATGAGCAGTTCTTC.

The CDR3 DNA is TGTGCCAGCAGCCAAGCTGTTCTAGCGGGAGGGCCGTACAATGAGCAGTTCTTC. Its translation: CASSQAVLAGGPYNEQFF. The chain is built from TRBV3-1 (or the pseudogene TRBV3-2) and TRBJ2-1; TRBD2 matches at 12 bases. Germline trimming cut 1 base from V and 4 bases from J; bases unmatched to any gene: 8. CDR3 length equals 18 residues. Germline V gene sequence: CDR1 LGHDT, CDR2 YNNKEL (reference sequence).

The chain employs TRBV7-9 and TRBJ2-1, with TRBD2 identical over 13 bases. CDR1 is SEHNR, CDR2 FQNEAQ, per germline (reference sequence). This CDR3 has 16 amino acids. V trimming: 4 bases; J trimming: 6 bases; junction bases outside the gene matches: 6. The CDR3 loop reads CASSSTSGRWFNEQFF. CDR3 sequence (DNA): TGTGCCAGCAGCTCGACTAGCGGGAGGTGGTTCAATGAGCAGTTCTTC.

The chain has TRBV7-9 and TRBJ1-2; TRBD1 matches at 7 bases. J gave up 4 bases and V 5 bases, and 10 bases lay outside the gene matches. This CDR3 contains 15 residues. Per germline, CDR1 SEHNR and CDR2 FQNEAQ (reference sequence). CDR3 region: CASSTGTANFYGYTF. CDR3 sequence (DNA): TGTGCCAGCAGCACCGGGACAGCCAATTTCTATGGCTACACCTTC.

The chain has TRBV6-2 or TRBV6-3 and TRBJ2-3; D is unclear. This CDR3 has 10 residues. CDR1 is MNHEY and CDR2 is SVGEGT in the germline V gene. V lost 6 bases and J 8 bases, leaving 6 bases between the germline ends. The CDR3 sequence: CASSPGTQYF. DNA for the CDR3: TGTGCCAGCAGCCCCGGTACGCAGTATTTT.

This chain connects TRBV9 to TRBJ1-4; D might be TRBD1 (6 bases). This CDR3 region has 15 residues. V was trimmed by 4 bases and J by 8 bases, leaving 18 bases between them. Germline V gene sequence: CDR1 SGDLS, CDR2 YYNGEE. The CDR3 DNA follows: TGTGCCAGCAGCCCCCTGGGGGGGGCTGGCGAAAAACTGTTTTTT. This sequence encodes CASSPLGGAGEKLFF.

The rearrangement joins TRBV9 to TRBJ2-1; 12 bases match TRBD2. CDR3 length: 18 amino acids. Germline lookup yields CDR1 SGDLS and CDR2 YYNGEE. The V segment lost 4 bases and the J segment 6 bases; nucleotides outside the gene matches: 14. This chain's CDR3 is CASSPLGLAGGRANEQFF. The CDR3 nucleotides are TGTGCCAGCAGCCCCCTGGGCCTAGCGGGAGGGAGGGCCAATGAGCAGTTCTTC.

The gene calls are TRBV5-1 and TRBJ2-1; possible D gene TRBD2, 5 bases. There are 17 residues in the CDR3. Germline CDR1 is SGHRS and CDR2 is YFSETQ. V was trimmed by 0 bases and J by 4 bases, leaving 17 bases between them. For the CDR3, the DNA is TGCGCCAGCAGCTTGGAAGGTCTAGCCCAAAAATACAATGAGCAGTTCTTC. Translated, it gives CASSLEGLAQKYNEQFF.

The chain carries TRBV9 and TRBJ2-2, with TRBD2 matching over 8 bases. There are 15 residues in the CDR3. V shed 5 bases and J 3 bases; nucleotides not matched to a gene: 6. The V gene's germline CDR1 is SGDLS and CDR2 YYNGEE. CDR3 sequence reads: CASSREGPHTGELFF. The CDR3 DNA sequence: TGTGCCAGCAGTCGGGAGGGCCCGCACACCGGGGAGCTGTTTTTT.

The chain has TRBV24-1 and TRBJ2-2; possibly TRBD2 for D (5 bases). Germline CDR1 KGHDR, CDR2 SFDVKD. V was cut by 4 bases and J by 8 bases, with 7 bases left in between. This CDR3 has 12 amino acids. The CDR3 DNA follows: TGTGCCACCAGTGACGCGGGTGGGGAGCTGTTTTTT. This gives the protein CATSDAGGELFF.

V and J are TRBV30 and TRBJ2-1, with 8 bases aligning to TRBD2. With 5 bases clipped from V and 9 bases from J, the junction kept 6 bases outside the gene matches. Germline V gene data show CDR1 as GTSNPN and CDR2 as SVGIG (reference sequence). The CDR3 covers 12 residues. Here the CDR3 DNA reads TGTGCCTGGGCCAGCGGGGGCACTGAGCAGTTCTTC. Translated: CAWASGGTEQFF.

This clone was seen only once. The J gene is TRBJ1-2, the V gene TRBV10-3, with 9 bases matching TRBD1. The CDR3 is 17 amino acids. Germline V gene sequence: CDR1 ENHRY, CDR2 SYGVKD. Trimming took 0 bases from V and 2 from J; bases not matched to a gene: 7. CDR3 residues: CAISESQDRGRNYGYTF. The DNA of the CDR3 is TGTGCCATCAGTGAGTCACAAGACAGGGGGAGGAACTATGGCTACACCTTC.

This chain connects TRBV5-1 to TRBJ1-2; D is perhaps TRBD1 (6 bases). Germline CDR1 is SGHRS and CDR2 is YFSETQ. V lost 1 base to trimming and J lost 4 bases, with 17 bases between them. The CDR3 runs 16 residues. The CDR3 DNA is TGCGCCAGCAGCTTGCAGGGAAACAGGGATGGCTATGGCTACACCTTC. Protein product: CASSLQGNRDGYGYTF.

The rearrangement uses TRBV7-8 and TRBJ2-1; D is unclear. Germline V gene lookup returns CDR1 SGHVS and CDR2 FQNEAQ. The CDR3 has 16 amino acids. V lost 4 bases and J 0 bases, leaving 13 bases between the germline ends. In nucleotides, the CDR3 is TGTGCCAGCAGCTCCCCTACCGCTAGCTCCTACAATGAGCAGTTCTTC. Protein sequence: CASSSPTASSYNEQFF.

The genes are TRBV13 and TRBJ2-2, with 8 bases that match TRBD2. Germline V gives CDR1 PRHDT, CDR2 FYEKMQ (reference sequence). The J segment lost 4 bases and the V segment lost 7 bases, leaving 11 bases of the junction unmatched. CDR3 length: 16 amino acids. CDR3 region: CASTGYREGSTGELFF. The CDR3 DNA reads as TGTGCCAGCACCGGGTATCGGGAGGGGTCCACCGGGGAGCTGTTTTTT.